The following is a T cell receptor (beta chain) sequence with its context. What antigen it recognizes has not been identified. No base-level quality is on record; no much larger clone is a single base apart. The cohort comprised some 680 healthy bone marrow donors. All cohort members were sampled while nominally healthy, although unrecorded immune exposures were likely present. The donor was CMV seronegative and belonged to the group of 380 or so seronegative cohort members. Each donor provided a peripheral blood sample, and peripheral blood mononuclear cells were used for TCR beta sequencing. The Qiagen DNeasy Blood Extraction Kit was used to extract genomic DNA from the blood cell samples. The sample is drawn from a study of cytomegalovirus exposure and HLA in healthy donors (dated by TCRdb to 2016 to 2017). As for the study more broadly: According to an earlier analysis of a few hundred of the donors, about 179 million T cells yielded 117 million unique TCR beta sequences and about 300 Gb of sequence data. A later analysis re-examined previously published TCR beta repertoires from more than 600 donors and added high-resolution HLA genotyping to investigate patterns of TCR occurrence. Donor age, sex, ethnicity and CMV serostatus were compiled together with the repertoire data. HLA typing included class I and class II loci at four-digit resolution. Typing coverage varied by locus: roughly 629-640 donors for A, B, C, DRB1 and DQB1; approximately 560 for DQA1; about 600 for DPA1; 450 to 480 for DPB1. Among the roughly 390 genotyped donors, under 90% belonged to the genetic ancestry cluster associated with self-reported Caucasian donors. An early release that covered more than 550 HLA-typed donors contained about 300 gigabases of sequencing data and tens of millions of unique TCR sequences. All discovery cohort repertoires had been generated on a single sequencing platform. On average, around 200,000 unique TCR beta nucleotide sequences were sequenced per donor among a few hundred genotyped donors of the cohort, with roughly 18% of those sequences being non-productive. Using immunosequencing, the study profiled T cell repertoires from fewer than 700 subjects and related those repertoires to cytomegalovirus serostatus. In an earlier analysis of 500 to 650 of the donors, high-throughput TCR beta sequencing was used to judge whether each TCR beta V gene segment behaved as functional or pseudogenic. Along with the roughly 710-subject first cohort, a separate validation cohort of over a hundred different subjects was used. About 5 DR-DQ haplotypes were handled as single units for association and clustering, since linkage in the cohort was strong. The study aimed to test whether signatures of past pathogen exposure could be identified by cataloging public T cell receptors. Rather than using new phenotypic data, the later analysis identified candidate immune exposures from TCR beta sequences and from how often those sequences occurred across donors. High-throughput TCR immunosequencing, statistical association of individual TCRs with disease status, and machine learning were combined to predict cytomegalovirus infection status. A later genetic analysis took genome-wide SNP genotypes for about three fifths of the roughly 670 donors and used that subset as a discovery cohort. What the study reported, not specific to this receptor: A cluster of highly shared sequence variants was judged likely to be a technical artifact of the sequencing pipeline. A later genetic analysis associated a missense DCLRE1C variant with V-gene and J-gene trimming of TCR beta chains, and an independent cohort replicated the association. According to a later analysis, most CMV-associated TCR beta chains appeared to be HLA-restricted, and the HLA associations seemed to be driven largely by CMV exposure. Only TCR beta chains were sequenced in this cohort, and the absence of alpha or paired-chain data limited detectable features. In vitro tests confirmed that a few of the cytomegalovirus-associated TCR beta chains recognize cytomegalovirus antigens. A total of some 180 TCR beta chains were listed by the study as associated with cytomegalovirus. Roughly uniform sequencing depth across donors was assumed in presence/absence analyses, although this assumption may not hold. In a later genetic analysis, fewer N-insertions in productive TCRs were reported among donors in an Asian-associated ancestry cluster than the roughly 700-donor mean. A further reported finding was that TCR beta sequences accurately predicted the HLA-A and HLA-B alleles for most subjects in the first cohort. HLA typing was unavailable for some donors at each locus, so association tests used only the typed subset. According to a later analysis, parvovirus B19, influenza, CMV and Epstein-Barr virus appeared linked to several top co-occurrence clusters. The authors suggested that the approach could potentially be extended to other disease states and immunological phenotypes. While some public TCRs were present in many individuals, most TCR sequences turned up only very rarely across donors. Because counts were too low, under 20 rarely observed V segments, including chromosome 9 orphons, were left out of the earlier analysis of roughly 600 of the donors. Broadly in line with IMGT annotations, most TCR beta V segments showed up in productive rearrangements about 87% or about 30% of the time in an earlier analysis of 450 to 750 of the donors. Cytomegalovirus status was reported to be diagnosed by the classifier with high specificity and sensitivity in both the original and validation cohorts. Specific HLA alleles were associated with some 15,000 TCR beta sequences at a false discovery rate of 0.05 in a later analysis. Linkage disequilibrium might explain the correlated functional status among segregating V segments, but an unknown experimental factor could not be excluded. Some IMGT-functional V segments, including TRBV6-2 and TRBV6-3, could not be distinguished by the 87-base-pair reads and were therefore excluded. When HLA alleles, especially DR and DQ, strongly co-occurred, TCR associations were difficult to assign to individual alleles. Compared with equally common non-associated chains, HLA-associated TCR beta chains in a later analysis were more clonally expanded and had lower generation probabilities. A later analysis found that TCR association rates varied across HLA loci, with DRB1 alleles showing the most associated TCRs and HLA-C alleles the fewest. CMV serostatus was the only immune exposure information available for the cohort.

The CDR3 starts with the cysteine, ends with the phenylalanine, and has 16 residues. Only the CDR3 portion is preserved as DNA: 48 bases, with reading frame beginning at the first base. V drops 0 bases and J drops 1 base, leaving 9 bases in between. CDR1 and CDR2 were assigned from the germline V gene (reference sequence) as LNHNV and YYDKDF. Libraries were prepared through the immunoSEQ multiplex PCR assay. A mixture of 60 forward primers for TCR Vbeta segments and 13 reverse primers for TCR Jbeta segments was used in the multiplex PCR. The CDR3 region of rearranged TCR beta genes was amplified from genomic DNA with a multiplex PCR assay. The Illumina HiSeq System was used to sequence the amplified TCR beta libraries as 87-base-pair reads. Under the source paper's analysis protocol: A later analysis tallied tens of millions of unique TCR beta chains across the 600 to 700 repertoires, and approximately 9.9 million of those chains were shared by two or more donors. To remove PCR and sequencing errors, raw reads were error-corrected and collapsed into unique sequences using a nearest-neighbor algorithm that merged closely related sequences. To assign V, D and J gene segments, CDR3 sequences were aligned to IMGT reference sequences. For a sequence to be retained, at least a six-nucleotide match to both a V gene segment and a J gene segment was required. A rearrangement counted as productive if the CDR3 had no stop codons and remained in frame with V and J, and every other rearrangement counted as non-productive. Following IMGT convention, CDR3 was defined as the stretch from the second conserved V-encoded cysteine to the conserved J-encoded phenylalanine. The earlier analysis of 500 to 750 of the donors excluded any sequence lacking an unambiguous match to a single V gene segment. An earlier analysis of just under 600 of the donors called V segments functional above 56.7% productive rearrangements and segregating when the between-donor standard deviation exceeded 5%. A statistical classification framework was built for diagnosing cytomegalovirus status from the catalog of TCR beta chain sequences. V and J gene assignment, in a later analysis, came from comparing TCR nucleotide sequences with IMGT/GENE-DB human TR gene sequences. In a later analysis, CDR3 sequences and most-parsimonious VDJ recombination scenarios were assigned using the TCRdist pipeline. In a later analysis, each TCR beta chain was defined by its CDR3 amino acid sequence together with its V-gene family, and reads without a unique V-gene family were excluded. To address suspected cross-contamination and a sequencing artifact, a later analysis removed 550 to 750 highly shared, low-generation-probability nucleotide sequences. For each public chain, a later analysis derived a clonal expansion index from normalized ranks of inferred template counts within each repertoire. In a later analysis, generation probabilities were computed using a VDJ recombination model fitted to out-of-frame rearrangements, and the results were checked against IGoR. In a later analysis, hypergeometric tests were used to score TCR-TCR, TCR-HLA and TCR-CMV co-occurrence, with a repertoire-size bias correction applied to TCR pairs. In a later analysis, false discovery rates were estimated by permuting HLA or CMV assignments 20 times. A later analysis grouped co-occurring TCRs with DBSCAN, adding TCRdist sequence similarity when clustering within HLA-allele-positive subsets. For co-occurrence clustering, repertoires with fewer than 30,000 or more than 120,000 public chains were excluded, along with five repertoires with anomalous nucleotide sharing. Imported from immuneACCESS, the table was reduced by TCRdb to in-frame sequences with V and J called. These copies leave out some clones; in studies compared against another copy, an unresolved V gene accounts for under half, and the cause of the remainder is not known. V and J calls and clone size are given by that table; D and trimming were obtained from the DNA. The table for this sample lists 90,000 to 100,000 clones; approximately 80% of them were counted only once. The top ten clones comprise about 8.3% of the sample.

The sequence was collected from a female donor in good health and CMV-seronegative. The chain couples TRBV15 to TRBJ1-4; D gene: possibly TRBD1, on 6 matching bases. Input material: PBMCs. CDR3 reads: CATSREGRGTNEKLFF. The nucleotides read TGTGCCACCAGCAGAGAGGGCAGGGGAACTAATGAAAAACTGTTTTTT.